This TCR beta chain was documented in a study of shared clonotypes between healthy human individuals. Germline CDR1 LNHDA, CDR2 SQIVND (reference sequence). V was pared by 6 bases and J by 4 bases, with 10 bases between. The CDR3 is 12 amino acids. Assay used: immunoSEQ multiplex PCR; TCRdb lists only in-frame clones, some missing. The sample lists about 2.5 million clones; under 95% were seen once. The chain links TRBV19 to TRBJ2-7, with D tentatively TRBD2 (7 bases). Sequenced: naive CD4+ T cells from PBMCs. Stated subset: CD45RA+ positively selected. This TCR came from a man aged 18 to 29 in good health. Some clones in this sample may be carry-over from other donors' samples. The CDR3: CASSRGAYEQYF. DNA for the CDR3: TGTGCCAGTAGCCGGGGGGCTTACGAGCAGTACTTC.